This entry lists 23 T cell receptor beta chains sequenced from one sample in a study of tumor and adjacent non-tumor tissue in lung cancer. This sample's RNA came from whole unsorted tissue. TCRbeta libraries were built with three rounds of nested PCR, modified from ARM-PCR. TCRdb reprocessed the multiplex PCR reads via MiXCR and lists one record per CDR3 protein. The top ten clones hold about a tenth of a sample with 75,000 to 95,000 distinct CDR3 sequences, approximately 72% of them seen once. Sequencing was carried out using lung tumor tissue. The receptors were sampled from a woman aged 35 to 49 with non-small cell lung cancer.

As for this clonotype: Without the conserved terminal phenylalanine or tryptophan, this CDR3 likely stems from a read error. The J gene is TRBJ2-3, the V gene TRBV11-1, with a possible D match to TRBD2 (6 bases). The germline V gene encodes CDR1 SGHAT and CDR2 FQDESV (reference sequence). This CDR3 has 16 amino acids. V shed 4 bases and J shed 5 bases, with 19 bases lying between them. This chain's CDR3 is CASSSIVEGSGDTQYI. DNA of the CDR3: TGTGCCAGCAGCTCCATAGTGGAGGGCAGTGGAGATACGCAGTATATT.

Regarding this clonotype: A much larger clone lies a single base off, so this may be a read error. The rearrangement links TRBV29-1 to TRBJ1-2; possible D gene TRBD1, 5 bases. The germline V gene encodes CDR1 SQVTM and CDR2 ANQGSEA. The CDR3 contains 12 residues. This chain's CDR3 is CNGMTVSYGYTF. As DNA, the CDR3 is TGCAACGGAATGACAGTCTCCTATGGCTACACCTTC. Based on the CDR3 plus reference TRBV29-1 and TRBJ1-2, the full variable domain is SAVISQKPSRDICQRGTSLTIQCQVDSQVTMMFWYRQQPGQSLTLIATANQGSEATYESGFVIDKFPISRPNLTFSTLTVSNMSPEDSSIYLCNGMTVSYGYTFGSGTRLTVV.

This clonotype was seen ten or more times. The CDR3 region has the DNA TGCGCCAGCAGCCGACAAGACAGGGATCGGAGCACTGAGCAGTTCTTC. Translation: CASSRQDRDRSTEQFF. The rearrangement uses TRBV4-1 and TRBJ2-1; 7 bases are shared with TRBD1. Trimming at V came to 4 bases and at J to 9 bases, leaving 15 bases not matched to a gene. There are 16 residues in the CDR3. Germline V lookup: CDR1 MGHRA, CDR2 YSYEKL.

V usage is TRBV11-2 and J usage is TRBJ2-7; possibly TRBD1 for D (6 bases). The DNA end is a closer match to TRBJ2-1, so the J assignment may be wrong. The CDR3 loop spans 15 amino acids. CDR1 SGHAT and CDR2 FQNNGV come from the germline V gene. CDR3 nucleotides: TGTGCCAGCAGTCAACAAGGGGGTACCCAATACGAACAGTTCTTC. Its protein product is CASSQQGGTQYEQFF.

V usage is TRBV4-2 and J usage is TRBJ1-6; 7 nucleotides align to TRBD1. The CDR3 consists of 15 residues. Germline CDR1 reads LGHNA; CDR2 reads YNFKEQ. V gave up 5 bases and J gave up 7 bases; unmatched junction bases: 8. DNA of the CDR3: TGTGCCAGCAGCACCCGGACCAGGGGGAATTCACCCCTCCACTTT. It is translated as CASSTRTRGNSPLHF.

A word on this clonotype: A read error may explain this, as a much larger clone is one base away. The V gene is TRBV28, the J gene TRBJ2-7; D remains unclear. Germline V gene lookup returns CDR1 MDHEN and CDR2 SYDVKM. The ends were cut back, 5 bases at V and 2 bases at J, with 10 bases in the middle. CDR3 length: 13 amino acids. CDR3 sequence: CASSPGRPYEQYF. In nucleotides, the CDR3 is TGTGCCAGCAGTCCAGGACGGCCCTACGAGCAGTACTTC.

V gene TRBV11-2 combines with J gene TRBJ1-5, with D possibly being TRBD1 (5 bases). Germline lookup yields CDR1 SGHAT and CDR2 FQNNGV. This CDR3 has 13 amino acids. This chain's CDR3 is CTTSLDRNQPQHF. The CDR3 DNA reads TGTACCACTAGCTTAGACAGAAATCAGCCCCAGCATTTT.

This clonotype was detected a few times. The chain uses TRBV7-2 and TRBJ2-7, with 7 bases matching TRBD2. Trimming removed 5 bases from V and 4 bases from J; junction bases left unmatched: 11. The CDR3 is made up of 15 amino acids. The germline CDR1 and CDR2 sequences are SGHTA and FQGNSA. The CDR3 DNA follows: TGTGCCAGCAGCCGGGAGGCGGGTCGGTTTTACGAGCAGTACTTC. Translation gives CASSREAGRFYEQYF.

A word on this clonotype: It is likely a read error, because the conserved phenylalanine at the end of the CDR3 is missing. It is unclear where the CDR3 begins or ends on the DNA, so no DNA is shown, and the CDR3 is as TCRdb lists it. J is TRBJ2-4 and V is TRBV29-1; the table's TRBD2 call for D was not verified on the DNA. Germline values: CDR1 SQVTM, CDR2 ANQGSEA. The CDR3 length is 13 residues, termini included. The chain's CDR3 is CSATRGGENIQYL.

This clonotype was detected once. The V call is TRBV6-1, the J call TRBJ2-7; D not resolved. Trimming stripped 9 bases from V and 0 bases from J, with 18 bases between. Per germline, CDR1 MNHNS and CDR2 SASEGT. CDR3 length equals 15 residues. CDR3 sequence reads: CASQQTNGSSYEQYF. CDR3 nucleotides: TGTGCCAGTCAACAAACTAACGGTAGCTCCTACGAGCAGTACTTC.

In this sample, this clonotype turned up a few times. A much larger clone differs by one base, so this may be a read error. The rearrangement uses TRBV28 and TRBJ2-7, with 7 bases identical to TRBD1. The V gene end was trimmed by 6 bases and the J gene end by 4 bases; junction bases not matched to a gene: 6. Germline V gene data show CDR1 as MDHEN and CDR2 as SYDVKM. This CDR3 spans 13 amino acids. Written as DNA, the CDR3 is TGTGCCAGCAGACTACAGGGGAATTACGAGCAGTACTTC. Translated, it gives CASRLQGNYEQYF. The full variable domain, its missing parts supplied by reference TRBV28 and TRBJ2-7, is DVKVTQSSRYLVKRTGEKVFLECVQDMDHENMFWYRQDPGLGLRLIYFSYDVKMKEKGDIPEGYSVSREKKERFSLILESASTNQTSMYLCASRLQGNYEQYFGPGTRLTVT.

Comments on this clonotype: A junction end diverges from the germline sequence, so it may reflect a read error. J is TRBJ1-4 and V is TRBV5-6; the D gene is possibly TRBD1 (6 bases). The CDR3 spans 12 residues. Germline CDR1 reads SGHDT; CDR2 reads YYEEEE. The CDR3 is CASSEREAGVLF. CDR3 DNA: TGTGCCAGCAGCGAGAGAGAGGCAGGGGTCCTTTTT.

This chain uses TRBV11-2 with TRBJ2-3; D unclear. Germline V gene lookup returns CDR1 SGHAT and CDR2 FQNNGV. The CDR3 length is 14 residues. V was shortened by 5 bases and J by 11 bases, with 20 bases between the two germline ends. CDR3 region: CASSHTSTVSRQYF. The DNA for the CDR3 is TGTGCCAGCAGCCACACGAGCACGGTCAGTAGGCAGTATTTT.

The rearrangement joins TRBV28 to TRBJ2-1; D call uncertain. Germline V gives CDR1 MDHEN, CDR2 SYDVKM. The CDR3 is 13 amino acids. V lost 10 bases and J 6 bases, leaving 16 bases between the germline ends. CDR3 nucleotides: TGTGCCATCAGGTCCCACGGTGGCAATGAGCAGTTCTTC. This gives the protein CAIRSHGGNEQFF.

The count of this clonotype is one. One end of the junction does not line up with germline, which may come from a read error. This chain links TRBV6-6 with TRBJ2-5; D is possibly TRBD2 (5 bases). Germline loops: CDR1 MNHNY, CDR2 SVGAGI (reference sequence). This CDR3 spans 12 amino acids. CDR3 in amino acids: CVSTDILEAQYF. The DNA for the CDR3 is TGTGTCAGCACGGATATTTTGGAGGCCCAGTACTTC.

A note on this clonotype: Without the conserved terminal phenylalanine or tryptophan, this CDR3 likely stems from a read error. The chain is built from TRBV11-2 and TRBJ2-6; perhaps TRBD1 as D (5 bases). Looked up from germline, CDR1 is SGHAT and CDR2 is FQNNGV. The CDR3 has 14 amino acids. The CDR3 sequence is CAGSQTAGANVLTS. In nucleotides, the CDR3 is TGTGCCGGCAGCCAAACAGCTGGGGCCAACGTTCTGACTTCC.

This clonotype was seen only once. The J gene is TRBJ1-4, the V gene TRBV15; 7 positions match TRBD1. CDR1 is LNHNV and CDR2 is YYDKDF in the germline V gene (reference sequence). Trimming removed 0 bases from V and 2 bases from J; junction bases left unmatched: 3. There are 16 residues in the CDR3. The CDR3 is CATSRDGTATNEKLFF. CDR3 nucleotide sequence: TGTGCCACCAGCAGAGATGGGACAGCGACTAATGAAAAACTGTTTTTT.

With regard to this clonotype: The final CDR3 position lacks the conserved phenylalanine or tryptophan, pointing to a likely read error. The limits of the CDR3 on the DNA are not certain, so only TCRdb's listed CDR3 is given. V and J are TRBV29-1 and TRBJ1-1. Germline CDR1 SQVTM, CDR2 ANQGSEA. Ends included, the CDR3 has 12 residues. CDR3 in amino acids: CSVATKNTETFL.

This clonotype showed up just a few times. The chain's CDR3 is CASSLMTSGEIYNEQFF. DNA of the CDR3: TGTGCCAGCAGCTTAATGACTAGCGGGGAGATTTACAATGAGCAGTTCTTC. The chain links TRBV7-9 to TRBJ2-1, with 11 nucleotides matching TRBD2. CDR1 is SEHNR, CDR2 FQNEAQ, per germline (reference sequence). J was trimmed by 4 bases and V by 2 bases; bases with no gene match: 7. CDR3 length equals 17 residues.

This clonotype was recorded once. A much larger clone lies one base from this, so it may be a read error. This chain uses TRBV5-1 with TRBJ1-1; D unresolved. This CDR3 has 16 amino acids. Per the germline V gene, CDR1 is SGHRS and CDR2 is YFSETQ. The germline V and J ends were trimmed by 6 bases and 1 base, with 19 bases remaining between them. The CDR3 reads CASNPTITRGNTEAFF. In DNA, the CDR3 is TGCGCCAGCAACCCTACGATTACCCGGGGGAACACTGAAGCTTTCTTT.

A word on this clonotype: This sequence may be a read error, since a much larger clone differs from it by one base. The J gene is TRBJ2-1, the V gene TRBV24-1, with no clear D. Germline CDR1 reads KGHDR; CDR2 reads SFDVKD. Trimming pared 3 bases from V and 3 bases from J, leaving 11 bases between. CDR3 length: 15 residues. The CDR3 loop reads CATSDPQNGYNEQFF. In DNA, the CDR3 is TGTGCCACCAGTGATCCCCAGAATGGCTACAATGAGCAGTTCTTC.

This clonotype turned up a few times. A much larger clone differs by one base, so this may be a read error. Lacking the conserved final phenylalanine or tryptophan, this CDR3 likely reflects a read error. The DNA is omitted, as the CDR3 cannot be located on it reliably, and the CDR3 follows TCRdb's listing. The rearrangement uses TRBV11-1 and TRBJ2-1. CDR1 is SGHAT, CDR2 FQDESV, per germline (reference sequence). The CDR3 length equals 11 residues, ends included. This CDR3 reads CASSLRFEQLL.

The chain combines TRBV11-2 with TRBJ2-1; the D gene could be TRBD1 or TRBD2 (5 bases each). The germline V and J ends were trimmed by 9 bases and 9 bases, with 21 bases remaining between them. The germline CDR1 and CDR2 sequences are SGHAT and FQNNGV. CDR3 size: 14 residues. CDR3 loop: CASSIPGALGEQFF. The CDR3 DNA sequence: TGTGCCAGTAGCATCCCCGGGGCCTTGGGTGAGCAGTTCTTC.